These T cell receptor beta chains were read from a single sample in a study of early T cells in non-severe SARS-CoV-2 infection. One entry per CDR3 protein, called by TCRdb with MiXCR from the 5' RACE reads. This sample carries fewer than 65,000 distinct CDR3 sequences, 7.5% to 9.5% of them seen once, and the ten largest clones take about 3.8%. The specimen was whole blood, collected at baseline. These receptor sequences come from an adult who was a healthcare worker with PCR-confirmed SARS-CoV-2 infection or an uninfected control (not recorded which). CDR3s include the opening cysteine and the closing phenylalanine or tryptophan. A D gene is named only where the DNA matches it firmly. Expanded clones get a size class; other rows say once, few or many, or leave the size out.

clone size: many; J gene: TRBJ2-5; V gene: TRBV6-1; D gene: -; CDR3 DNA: TGTGCCAGCAGTGAAGTAGCCTTAGGGGAGACCCAGTACTTC; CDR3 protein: CASSEVALGETQYF
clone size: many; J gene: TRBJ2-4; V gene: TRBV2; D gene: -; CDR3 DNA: TGTGCCAGCAGTGAAAAGACGGTTGGGGTTCGAAACATTCAGTACTTC; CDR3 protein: CASSEKTVGVRNIQYF
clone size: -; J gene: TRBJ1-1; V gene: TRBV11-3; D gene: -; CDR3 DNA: TGTGCCAGCAGCCCGAGGACACCTCCTGAAGCTTTCTTT; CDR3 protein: CASSPRTPPEAFF
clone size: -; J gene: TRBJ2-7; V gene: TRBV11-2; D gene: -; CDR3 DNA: TGTGCCAGCAGCTTAGCGGTACAATTTAACTACGAGCAGTACTTC; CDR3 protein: CASSLAVQFNYEQYF
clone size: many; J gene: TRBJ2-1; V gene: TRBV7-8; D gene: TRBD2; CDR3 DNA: TGTGCCAGCAGCTTCAGCGAAAGGACTAGCAGCGAGCAGTTCTTC; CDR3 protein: CASSFSERTSSEQFF
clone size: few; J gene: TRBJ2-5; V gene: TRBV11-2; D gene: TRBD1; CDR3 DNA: TGTGCCAGCAGCTTACGGGACAGGCAACAAGAGACCCAGTACTTC; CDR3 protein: CASSLRDRQQETQYF
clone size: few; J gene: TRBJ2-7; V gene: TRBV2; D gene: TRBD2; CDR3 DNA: TGTGCCTGCAAAACCGGGACTAGCGGGGATGAGCAGTACTTC; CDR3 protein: CACKTGTSGDEQYF
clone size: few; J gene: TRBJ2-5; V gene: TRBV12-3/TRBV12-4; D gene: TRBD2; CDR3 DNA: TGTGCCAGCAGCTTGGGACTAGTAGAGACCCAGTACTTC; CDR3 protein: CASSLGLVETQYF
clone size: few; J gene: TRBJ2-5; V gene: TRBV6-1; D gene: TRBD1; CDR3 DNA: TGTGCCAGCAGCGCCGGGACAGTTCAAGAGACCCAGTACTTC; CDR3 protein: CASSAGTVQETQYF
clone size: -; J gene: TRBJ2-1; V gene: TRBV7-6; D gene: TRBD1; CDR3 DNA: TGTGCCAGCAGCTGGGGACAGGGGGATGAGCAGTTCTTC; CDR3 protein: CASSWGQGDEQFF
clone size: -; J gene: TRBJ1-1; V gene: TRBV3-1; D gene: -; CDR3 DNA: TGTGCCAGCCGGGATTCTAACACTGAAGCTTTCTTT; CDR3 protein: CASRDSNTEAFF
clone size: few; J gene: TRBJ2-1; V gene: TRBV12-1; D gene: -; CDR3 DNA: TGTGCCAGCAGCCTCCCCGACGAGCAGTTCTTC; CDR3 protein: CASSLPDEQFF
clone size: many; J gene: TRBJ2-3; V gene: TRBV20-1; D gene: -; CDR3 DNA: TGCAGTGGTGTTCGGGCGGACTCTAGCACAGATACGCAGTATTTT; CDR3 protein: CSGVRADSSTDTQYF
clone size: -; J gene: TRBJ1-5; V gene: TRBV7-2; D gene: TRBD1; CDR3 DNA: TGTGCCAGCAGCTCATCCGCAGGGGGGGGTCAGCCCCAGCATTTT; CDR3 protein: CASSSSAGGGQPQHF
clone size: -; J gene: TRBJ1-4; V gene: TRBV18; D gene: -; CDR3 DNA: TGTGCCAGCTCACCACAGAGGGACTTCCAAGGACTGTTTTTT; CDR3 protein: CASSPQRDFQGLFF
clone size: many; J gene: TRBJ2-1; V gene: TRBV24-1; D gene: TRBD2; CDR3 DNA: TGTGCCACCAGTGATGGGACTAGCGGGATTTGGAATGAGCAGTTCTTC; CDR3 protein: CATSDGTSGIWNEQFF
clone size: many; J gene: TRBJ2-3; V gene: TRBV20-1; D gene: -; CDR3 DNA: TGCAGTGCTAGGGTCCGGAGGGCCCTACCTGGAGATACGCAGTATTTT; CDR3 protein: CSARVRRALPGDTQYF
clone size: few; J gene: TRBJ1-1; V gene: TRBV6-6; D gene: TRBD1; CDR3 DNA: TGTGCCAGCAGTTCTCCTAGGGGGCGAGCTTTCTTT; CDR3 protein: CASSSPRGRAFF
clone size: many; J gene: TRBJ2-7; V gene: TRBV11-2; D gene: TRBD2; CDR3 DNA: TGTGCCAGCAGCTTAGATCCAAGCGGGAGGGCATACGAGCAGTACTTC; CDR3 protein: CASSLDPSGRAYEQYF
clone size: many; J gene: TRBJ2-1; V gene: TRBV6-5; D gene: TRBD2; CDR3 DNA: TGTGCCAGCAGTCGTAGCGGGAGTTTCCCCTACAATGAGCAGTTCTTC; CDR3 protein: CASSRSGSFPYNEQFF
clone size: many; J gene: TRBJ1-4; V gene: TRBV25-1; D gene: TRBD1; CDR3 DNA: TGTGCCAGCAGTGAATTGGGGTGGACAGGGGGCGCGGATTATGAAAAACTGTTTTTT; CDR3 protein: CASSELGWTGGADYEKLFF
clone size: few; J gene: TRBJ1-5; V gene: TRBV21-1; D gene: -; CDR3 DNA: TGTGCCAGCAGCAAAGTAGGGGTTTGGAGCAATCAGCCCCAGCATTTT; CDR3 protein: CASSKVGVWSNQPQHF
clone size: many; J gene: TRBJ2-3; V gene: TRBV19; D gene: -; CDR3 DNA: TGTGCCAGTAGCGTCCTACAGGCAGATACGCAGTATTTT; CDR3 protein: CASSVLQADTQYF
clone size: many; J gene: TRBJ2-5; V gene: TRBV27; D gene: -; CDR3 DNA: TGTGCCAGCAGTTTAGAACCGATGGAGACCCAGTACTTC; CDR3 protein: CASSLEPMETQYF
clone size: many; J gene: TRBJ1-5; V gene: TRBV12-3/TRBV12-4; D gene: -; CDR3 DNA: TGTGCCAGCAGTTTAGCGTTCAATCAGCCCCAGCATTTT; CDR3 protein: CASSLAFNQPQHF
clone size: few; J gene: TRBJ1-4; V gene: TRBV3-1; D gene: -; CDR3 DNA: TGTGCCAGCAGCCAAAGGGGTGAAAAACTGTTTTTT; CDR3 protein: CASSQRGEKLFF
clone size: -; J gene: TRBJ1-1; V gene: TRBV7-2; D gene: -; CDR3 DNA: TGTGCCAGCAGCTATCAAACCTACACTGAAGCTTTCTTT; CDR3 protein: CASSYQTYTEAFF
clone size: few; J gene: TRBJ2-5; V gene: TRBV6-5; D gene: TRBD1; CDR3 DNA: TGTGCCAGCAGTTACTCCAGGGGGATGGTGGAGACCCAGTACTTC; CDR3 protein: CASSYSRGMVETQYF
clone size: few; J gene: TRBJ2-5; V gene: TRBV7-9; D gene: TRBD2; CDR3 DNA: TGTGCCAGCAGCGCACCTCGGGGGAGGGGGACCCAGTACTTC; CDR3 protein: CASSAPRGRGTQYF
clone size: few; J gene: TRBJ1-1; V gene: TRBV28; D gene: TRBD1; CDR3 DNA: TGTGCCAGCAGTTTACCGCCAGCGACAGGGAAGAACACTGAAGCTTTCTTT; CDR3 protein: CASSLPPATGKNTEAFF
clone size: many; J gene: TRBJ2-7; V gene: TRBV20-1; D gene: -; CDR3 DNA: TGCAGTGCTAGAGGGGTCTACGAGCAGTACTTC; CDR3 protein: CSARGVYEQYF
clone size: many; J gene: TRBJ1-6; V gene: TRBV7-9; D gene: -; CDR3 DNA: TGTGCCAGCAGCTTGGGAACAGGGAGACGTTCACCCCTCCACTTT; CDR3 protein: CASSLGTGRRSPLHF